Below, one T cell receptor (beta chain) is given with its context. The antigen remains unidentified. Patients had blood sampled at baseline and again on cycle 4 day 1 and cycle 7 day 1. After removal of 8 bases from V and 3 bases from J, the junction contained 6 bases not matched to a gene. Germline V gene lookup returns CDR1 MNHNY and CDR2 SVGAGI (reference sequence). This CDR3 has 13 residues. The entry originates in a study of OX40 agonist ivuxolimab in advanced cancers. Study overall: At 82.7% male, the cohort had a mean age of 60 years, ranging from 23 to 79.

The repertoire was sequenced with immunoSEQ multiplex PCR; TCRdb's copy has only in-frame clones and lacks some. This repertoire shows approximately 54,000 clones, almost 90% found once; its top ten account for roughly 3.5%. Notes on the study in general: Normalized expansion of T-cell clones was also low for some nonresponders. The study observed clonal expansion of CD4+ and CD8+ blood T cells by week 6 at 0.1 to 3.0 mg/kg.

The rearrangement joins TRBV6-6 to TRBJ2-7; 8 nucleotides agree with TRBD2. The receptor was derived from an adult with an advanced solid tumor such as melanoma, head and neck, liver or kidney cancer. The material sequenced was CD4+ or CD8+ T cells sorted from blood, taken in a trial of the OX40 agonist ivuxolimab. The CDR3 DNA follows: TGTGCCAGCTCGCGGGGGGAGGGCTACGAGCAGTACTTC. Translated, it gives CASSRGEGYEQYF.